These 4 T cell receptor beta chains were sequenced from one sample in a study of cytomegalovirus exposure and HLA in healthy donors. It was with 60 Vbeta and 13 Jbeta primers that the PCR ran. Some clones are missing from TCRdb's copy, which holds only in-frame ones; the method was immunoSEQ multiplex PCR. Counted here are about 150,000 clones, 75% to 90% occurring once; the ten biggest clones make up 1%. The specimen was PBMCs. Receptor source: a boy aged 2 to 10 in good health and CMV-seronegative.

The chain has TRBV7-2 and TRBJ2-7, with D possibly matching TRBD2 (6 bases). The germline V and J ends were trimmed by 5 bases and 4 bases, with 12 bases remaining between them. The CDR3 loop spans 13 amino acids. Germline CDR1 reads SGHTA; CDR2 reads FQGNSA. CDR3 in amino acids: CASSHGTEYEQYV. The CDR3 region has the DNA TGTGCCAGCAGCCACGGGACTGAATACGAGCAGTACGTC.

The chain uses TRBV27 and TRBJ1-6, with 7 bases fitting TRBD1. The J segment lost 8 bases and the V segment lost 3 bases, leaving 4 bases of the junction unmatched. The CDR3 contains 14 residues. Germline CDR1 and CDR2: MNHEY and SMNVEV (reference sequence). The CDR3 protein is CASSFRGADSPLHF. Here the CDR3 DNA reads TGTGCCAGCAGTTTCAGGGGGGCGGATTCACCCCTCCACTTT.

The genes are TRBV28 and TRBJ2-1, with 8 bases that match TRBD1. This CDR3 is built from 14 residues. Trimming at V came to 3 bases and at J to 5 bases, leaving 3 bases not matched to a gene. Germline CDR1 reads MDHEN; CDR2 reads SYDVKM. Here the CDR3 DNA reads TGTGCCAGCAGTTTCTTGGACAGGGACAATGAGCAGTTCTTC. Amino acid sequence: CASSFLDRDNEQFF.

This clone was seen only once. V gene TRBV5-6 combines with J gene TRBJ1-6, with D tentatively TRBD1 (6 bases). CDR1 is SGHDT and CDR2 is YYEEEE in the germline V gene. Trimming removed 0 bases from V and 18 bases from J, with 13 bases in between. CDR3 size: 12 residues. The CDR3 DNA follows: TGTGCCAGCAGCTTGGGGACGGACAGTGCCCACTTT. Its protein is CASSLGTDSAHF.